This paragraph covers one T cell receptor beta chain sequence. The data are from a study of blood T cell repertoires in COVID-19. The overall study: Sites across the United States, Italy and Spain contributed samples from acute and convalescent COVID-19. Sources were T cells, B-cell-depleted T cells, or PBMCs; the material itself was cDNA or gDNA.

The CDR3 sequence is 15 residues long. The V end was cut by 2 bases, the J end by 0 bases, with 9 bases between. Germline V gene sequence: CDR1 SGDLS, CDR2 YYNGEE. The authors' processing: The authors estimated nucleated cell counts from reference gene primer amplification. Measured with immunoSEQ multiplex PCR; TCRdb has only the in-frame clones, and not every one. That table is the source of V, J and clone size, and D and trimming were worked out from the DNA. This sample has some 45,000 clones; 65% to 85% occur once, and the top ten carry 7.5% to 9.5%. The chain carries TRBV9 and TRBJ1-3, with D perhaps TRBD1 (6 bases). The material sequenced was peripheral blood. This TCR was recovered from an older man in a cohort sampled during active COVID-19. CDR3 residues: CASSVQGNSGNTIYF. The CDR3 DNA reads TGTGCCAGCAGCGTCCAGGGGAACTCTGGAAACACCATATATTTT.